This T cell receptor beta chain was identified in a study of blood T cell repertoires in COVID-19. Turning to the study itself: Donors in the United States, Italy and Spain gave samples during acute or convalescent COVID-19.

In terms of age and location, participants ranged from about 18 to 95 years and lived in under 30 US areas. The CDR3 covers 16 residues. The germline V gene has CDR1 KGHSH and CDR2 LQKENI. Trimming took 3 bases from V and 0 from J, leaving 9 bases between them. Authors' analysis steps: Estimation of nucleated cell counts was performed using reference gene primer amplification. Using immunoSEQ multiplex PCR, the repertoire was profiled, and TCRdb retains in-frame clones only, with some absent. From that table come the V and J calls and clone size; the DNA was used to work out D and trimming. The data show approximately 240,000 clones, with around nine tenths seen just once and around 1.8% held by the top ten.

This chain connects TRBV18 to TRBJ1-6; D remains unclear. The specimen sequenced was PBMCs or T cells enriched from blood (not recorded which). The receptor was isolated from a woman aged 18-35 years who had recovered from COVID-19. As DNA, the CDR3 is TGTGCCAGCTCACCTCAGATAAACTCCTATAATTCACCCCTCCACTTT. This encodes CASSPQINSYNSPLHF.